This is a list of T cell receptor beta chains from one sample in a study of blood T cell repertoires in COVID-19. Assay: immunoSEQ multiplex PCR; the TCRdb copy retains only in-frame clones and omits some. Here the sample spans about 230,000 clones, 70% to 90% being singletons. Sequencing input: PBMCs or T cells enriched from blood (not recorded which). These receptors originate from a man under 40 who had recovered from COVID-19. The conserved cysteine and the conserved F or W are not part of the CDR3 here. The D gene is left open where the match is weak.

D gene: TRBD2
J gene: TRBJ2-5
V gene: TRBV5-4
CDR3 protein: ASSPRTSLETQY

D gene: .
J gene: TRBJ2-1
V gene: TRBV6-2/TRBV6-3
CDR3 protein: ASSYSSPQGSSYNEQF

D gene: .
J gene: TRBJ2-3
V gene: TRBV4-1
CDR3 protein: ASSQVYLATQY

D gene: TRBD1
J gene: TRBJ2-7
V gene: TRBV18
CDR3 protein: ASSLPQGARPTIAYEQY

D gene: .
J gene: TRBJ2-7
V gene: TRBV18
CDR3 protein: ASSPIFRRSSSYEQY

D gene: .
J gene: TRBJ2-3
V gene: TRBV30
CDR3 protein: ARRLESTDTQY

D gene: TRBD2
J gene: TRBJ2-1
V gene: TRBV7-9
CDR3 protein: ASSLLLAGHNEQF

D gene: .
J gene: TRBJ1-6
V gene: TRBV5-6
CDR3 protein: ASSLGSRRGHNSPLH

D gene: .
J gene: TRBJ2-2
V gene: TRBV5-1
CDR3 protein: ASSLAGFGELF

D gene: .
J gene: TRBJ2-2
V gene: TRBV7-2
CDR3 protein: ASSLVQYTGELF

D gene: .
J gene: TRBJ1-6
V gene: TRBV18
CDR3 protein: ASSKQGLSLDSPLH

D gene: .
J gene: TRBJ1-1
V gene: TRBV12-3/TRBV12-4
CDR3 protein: ASSFGGGEKAF

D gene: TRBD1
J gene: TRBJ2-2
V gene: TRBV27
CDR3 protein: ASSLIGDSQFGELF

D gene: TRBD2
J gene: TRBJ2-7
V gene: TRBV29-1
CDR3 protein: SARGLAVPYEQY

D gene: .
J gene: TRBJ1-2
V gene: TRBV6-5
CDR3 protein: ASSTGIGYGYT

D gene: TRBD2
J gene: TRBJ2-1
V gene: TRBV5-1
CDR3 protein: ASSLGPSGVFRNEQF

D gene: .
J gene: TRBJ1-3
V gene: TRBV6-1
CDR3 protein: ASSEARAVFRLSGNTIY

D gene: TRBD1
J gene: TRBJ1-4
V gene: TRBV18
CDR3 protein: ASSPPKGQGVEKLF

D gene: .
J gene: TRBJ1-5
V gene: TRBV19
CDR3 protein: ASTPKGTGHRSNQPQH

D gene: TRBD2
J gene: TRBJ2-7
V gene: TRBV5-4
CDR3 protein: ASSLLLAGGRTSYEQY

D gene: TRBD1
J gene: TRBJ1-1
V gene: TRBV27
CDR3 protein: ASSLYLQGEAF

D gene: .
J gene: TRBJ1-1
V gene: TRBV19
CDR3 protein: ASSPRWTPEAF

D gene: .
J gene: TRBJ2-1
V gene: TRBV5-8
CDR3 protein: ASSLDRSVSQF

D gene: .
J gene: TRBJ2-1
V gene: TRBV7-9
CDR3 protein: ASSQARGALYNEQF

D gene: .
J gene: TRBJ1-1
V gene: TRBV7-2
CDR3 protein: ASSLRPLSGGTEAF

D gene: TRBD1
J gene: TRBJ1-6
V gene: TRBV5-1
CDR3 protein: ASSPGQFNSPLH

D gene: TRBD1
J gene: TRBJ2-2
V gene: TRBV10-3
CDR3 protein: AISGVGTGGTGELF

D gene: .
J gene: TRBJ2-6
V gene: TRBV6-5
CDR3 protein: ASSPQGAGANVLT

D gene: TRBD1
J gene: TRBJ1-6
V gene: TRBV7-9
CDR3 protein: ASKAGTGKNSPLH

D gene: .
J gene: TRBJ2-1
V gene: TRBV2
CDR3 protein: ASSVSGAEGEQF

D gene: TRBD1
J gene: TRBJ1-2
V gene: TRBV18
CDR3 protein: ASSPRTGTLEGYT

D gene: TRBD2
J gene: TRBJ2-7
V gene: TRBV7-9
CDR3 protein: ASSFPLGGSSYEQY

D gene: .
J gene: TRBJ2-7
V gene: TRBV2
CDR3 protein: ASRQDRSYEQY

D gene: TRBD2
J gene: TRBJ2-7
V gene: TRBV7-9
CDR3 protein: ASSLTSGRASGEQY

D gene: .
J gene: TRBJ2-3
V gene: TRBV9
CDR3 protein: ASSVAGRGSTDTQY

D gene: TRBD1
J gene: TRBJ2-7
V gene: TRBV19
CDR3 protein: ASSGTDVYEQY

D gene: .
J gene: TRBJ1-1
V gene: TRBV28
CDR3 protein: ASSFGGAGDAF

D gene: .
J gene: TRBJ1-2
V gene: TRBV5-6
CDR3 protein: ASSLGLGRGLGYT

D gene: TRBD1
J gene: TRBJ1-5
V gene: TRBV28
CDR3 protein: ASSQGTGGTQPQH

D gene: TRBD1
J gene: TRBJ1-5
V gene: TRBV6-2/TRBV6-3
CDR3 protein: ASSYSGTGPIGPQH

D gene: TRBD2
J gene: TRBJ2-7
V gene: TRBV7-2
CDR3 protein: ASSSGLAGGNEQY

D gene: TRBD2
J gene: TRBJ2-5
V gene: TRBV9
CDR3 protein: ASSVTGLADLETQY

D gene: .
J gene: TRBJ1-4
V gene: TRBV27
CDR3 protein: ASSIRGNEKLF

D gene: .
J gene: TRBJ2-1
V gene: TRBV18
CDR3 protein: ASSPDRITYNEQF

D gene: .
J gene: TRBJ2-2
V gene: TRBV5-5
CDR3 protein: ASSVAFAGELF

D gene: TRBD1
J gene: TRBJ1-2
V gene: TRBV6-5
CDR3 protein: ASRDSNYGYT

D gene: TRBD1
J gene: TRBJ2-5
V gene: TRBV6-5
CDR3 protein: ASSQWTGEETQY

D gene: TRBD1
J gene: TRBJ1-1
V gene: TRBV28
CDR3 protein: ASTGSRGRGTEAF

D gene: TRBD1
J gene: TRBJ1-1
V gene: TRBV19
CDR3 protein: ASRLRTGGGTEAF

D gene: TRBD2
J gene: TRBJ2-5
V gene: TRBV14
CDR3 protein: ASSQDRAGGRETQY

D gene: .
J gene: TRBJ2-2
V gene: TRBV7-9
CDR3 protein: ASSLDYTGELF

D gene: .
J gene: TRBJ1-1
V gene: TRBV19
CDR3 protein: ASSAGVGLNSAF

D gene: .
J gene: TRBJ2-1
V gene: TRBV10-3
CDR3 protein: AIMDSSYNEQF

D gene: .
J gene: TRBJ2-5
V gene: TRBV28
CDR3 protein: ASGSGRETQY

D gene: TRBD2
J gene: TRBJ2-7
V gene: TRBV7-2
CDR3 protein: ASSLVLAGSYEQY

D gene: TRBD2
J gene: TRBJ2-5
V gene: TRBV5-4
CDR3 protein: ASRLAGGGQY

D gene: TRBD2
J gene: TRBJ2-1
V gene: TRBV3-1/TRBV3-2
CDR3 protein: ASSQRTGGLVYNEQF